This record concerns one TCR beta chain sequence. This clone was picked up a small number of times. No cognate antigen has been identified for it. The input lacks base qualities; no much larger clone sits a single base away. Donors were healthy HIV-negative adults with no recently reported acute infections or vaccinations. Every donor was a Caucasian adult living in Nashville, Tennessee, USA. Magnetic negative selection was used to enrich CD4+ T cells, after which naive cells were positively selected on CD45RA and the negative fraction became the memory subset. Blood was obtained by leukapheresis, after which PBMCs were separated by Ficoll-Histopaque density gradient centrifugation and cryopreserved in liquid nitrogen vapor phase. Analytical flow cytometry was used to check the purity and quantity of every magnetically sorted T cell population. Genomic DNA was isolated from every sorted fraction and measured by UV absorbance on a Nanodrop 2000c.

V drops 2 bases and J drops 4 bases, leaving 8 bases in between. The germline V gene (reference sequence) yields LNHNV for CDR1 and YYDKDF for CDR2. Spanning cysteine to phenylalanine, the CDR3 consists of 13 amino acids. Here the CDR3 DNA is all that survives: 39 bases in frame from base 1. Using the deep immunoSEQ assay, multiplex PCR amplified TCR CDR3 regions from genomic DNA. Genomic DNA extracted from each cell subset was distributed evenly over all wells of several immunoSEQ 96-well plates, and each plate served as one replicate. For sorted subsets, each replicate PCR was loaded with about 0.2 ug genomic DNA, equivalent to 30,000 or so T cell genomes. The purified libraries were quantified using a Qubit 3.0 fluorometer, sized with a Bioanalyzer 2100, and then quantified again using the KAPA Library Quantification kit. Every immunoSEQ 96-well plate was sequenced on a dedicated single-read 150-cycle Illumina NextSeq 550 flow cell. In the source study's methods: Because the immunoSEQ output held only junctional sequences and lacked quality scores, the filtering could not match the filtering applied to full-length reads. To assign V/J genes and CDR3, sequences were annotated against IMGT germline references using PyIR, a Python wrapper for IgBLAST v1.9. Any read was removed if the V/J assignment was weak (E-value above 1e-6), the CDR3 was missing, or the read contained stop codons, out-of-frame junctions, or ambiguous translated residues. V3J clonotypes were defined by identical inferred V gene, J gene, and CDR3 amino acid sequence. The percentage overlap between two repertoires was calculated by dividing the number of shared unique clonotypes by the size of the smaller repertoire. Three approaches were used to assess repertoire richness: RTK rarefaction, the Chao1 estimator, and Recon v2.1 estimates of unobserved clonotypes. Generation probabilities for all TCRbeta clonotypes obtained by the gDNA method from several donors were computed using OLGA. TCRdb holds this immuneACCESS table with in-frame rearrangements only. Some clones are missing; in checked studies, unresolved V genes explain under half, and the rest has no known cause. The D gene and trimming were derived from the DNA, and the V and J assignments and clone size from that table. In all, the sample holds about 2.3 million clones, and around 93% of those were seen once. The ten largest clones take up 0.37% of the sample.

The data originate from a study of shared clonotypes between healthy human individuals (dated by TCRdb to about 2020). Study-wide context: Three men and a couple of women, aged 18 to 49 years, made up the cohort. Leukapheresis yielded between about 0.9 and 9 billion PBMCs per donor. Blood TCR repertoires of roughly five healthy adults were deeply sequenced to estimate repertoire size and the extent of clonotype sharing between individuals. For each donor, three plates each were used for CD4 naive and CD4 memory, two plates were used for CD8 naive, and one plate was used for CD8 memory. To increase sequencing depth and limit assay-specific biases, TCR repertoire library preparation and sequencing were carried out by different laboratories using diverse techniques. The paper as a whole reports these results and caveats: Clonotypes shared by all four sorted-subset donors showed higher generation probabilities than non-shared clonotypes. Larger estimated clonotype richness was generally found for naive subsets than for memory subsets. Based on pairwise subsampling, the degree of clonotype sharing among donors was expected to be affected by sequencing depth. The genetic and exposure-history diversity represented was limited by the small number of donors. Only blood was sampled, and tissue TCR repertoires likely differ from those in blood. Rarefaction of sorted-subset datasets indicated incomplete sequencing despite the large sequencing depth. When a handful of donors were compared, the shared fraction of clonotypes was 5% to 6.5% for naive CD4, around 4% for naive CD8, about 2.4% for memory CD4, and roughly 0.43% for memory CD8.

The chain is made from TRBV15 and TRBJ1-1; TRBD1 is perhaps the D gene, given 6 matching bases. The sequenced sample consisted of naive CD4+ T cells from PBMCs. According to the study, the label for this sample's cell subset or site signals: CD45RA+ positively selected. The receptor's source is a man between 18 and 35 years old in good health. Some clones in this sample may be carry-over from other donors' samples. The nucleotide sequence is given as TGTGCCACCAGCAGAAAGACAGGCACTGAAGCTTTCTTT. Its product reads: CATSRKTGTEAFF.